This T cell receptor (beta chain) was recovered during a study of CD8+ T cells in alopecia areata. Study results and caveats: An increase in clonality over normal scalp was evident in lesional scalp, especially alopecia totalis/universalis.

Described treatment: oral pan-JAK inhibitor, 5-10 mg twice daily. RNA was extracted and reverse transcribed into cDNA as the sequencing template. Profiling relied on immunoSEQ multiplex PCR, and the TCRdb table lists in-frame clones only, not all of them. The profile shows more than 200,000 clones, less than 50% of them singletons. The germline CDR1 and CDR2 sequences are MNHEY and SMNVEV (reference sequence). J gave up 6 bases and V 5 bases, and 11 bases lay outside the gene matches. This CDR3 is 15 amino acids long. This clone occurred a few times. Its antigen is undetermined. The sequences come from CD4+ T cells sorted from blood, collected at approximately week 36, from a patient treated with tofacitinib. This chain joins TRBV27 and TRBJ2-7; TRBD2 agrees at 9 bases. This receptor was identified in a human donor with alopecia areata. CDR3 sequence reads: CASSPLRAGGVEQYF. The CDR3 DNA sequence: TGTGCCAGCAGTCCCCTCCGAGCGGGAGGCGTCGAGCAGTACTTC.